A single sample is the source of the 17 T cell receptor beta chains below, sequenced in a study of cytomegalovirus exposure and HLA in healthy donors. The PCR had 60 Vbeta and 13 Jbeta primers. Profiling relied on immunoSEQ multiplex PCR, and the TCRdb table lists in-frame clones only, not all of them. The sample includes about 160,000 clones, 85% of them seen just once. The sample comprised PBMCs. Source of these receptors: a boy younger than 10 in good health and CMV-seronegative.

This clone was seen once. The genes are TRBV11-1 and TRBJ1-3; D not resolved. V was cut by 3 bases and J by 0 bases, with 12 bases left in between. Germline V gene lookup returns CDR1 SGHAT and CDR2 FQDESV (reference sequence). The CDR3 has 16 amino acids. As DNA, the CDR3 is TGTGCCAGCAGCTTGGCGGAGGCATACTCTGGAAACACCATATATTTT. It codes for CASSLAEAYSGNTIYF.

This chain joins TRBV7-3 and TRBJ2-1, with D possibly matching TRBD1 (6 bases). Germline V lookup: CDR1 SGHTA, CDR2 FQGTGA. V was shortened by 4 bases and J by 7 bases, with 17 bases between the two germline ends. This CDR3 region has 15 residues. The CDR3: CASSSHRVPANEQFF. CDR3 in DNA: TGTGCCAGCAGCTCCCACAGGGTTCCCGCGAATGAGCAGTTCTTC.

This clone was recorded once. The gene calls are TRBV27 and TRBJ1-1, with D possibly being TRBD1 (6 bases). CDR3 length: 14 amino acids. Germline-derived CDR1 and CDR2 are MNHEY and SMNVEV (reference sequence). V lost 6 bases, J lost 1 base, and 12 bases lay in between. The CDR3 loop reads CASRTLGGNTEAFF. The CDR3 DNA reads TGTGCCAGCAGGACCCTAGGGGGGAACACTGAAGCTTTCTTT.

The chain combines TRBV6-1 with TRBJ1-2; D remains ambiguous. CDR1 and CDR2 (germline): MNHNS, SASEGT. Trimming stripped 8 bases from V and 4 bases from J, with 14 bases between. The CDR3 has 13 amino acids. CDR3 coding DNA: TGTGCCAGCGAACACGATATCTTCTATGGCTACACCTTC. Translating it yields CASEHDIFYGYTF.

J is TRBJ1-2 and V is TRBV15; no reliable D call. The CDR3 loop spans 13 amino acids. Per germline, CDR1 LNHNV and CDR2 YYDKDF (reference sequence). V dropped 8 bases and J dropped 8 bases, with 18 bases sitting between them. CDR3 DNA sequence: TGTGCCACCCGGTCGGAGGGTCCTATGGGCTACACCTTC. Its translation is CATRSEGPMGYTF.

The chain links TRBV5-4 to TRBJ2-7, with 7 bases lining up with TRBD2. Germline lookup yields CDR1 SGHNT and CDR2 YYREEE (reference sequence). This CDR3 has 14 residues. Trimming removed 0 bases from V and 2 bases from J; junction bases left unmatched: 2. This chain's CDR3 is CASSLGAGTYEQYF. The CDR3, as DNA: TGTGCCAGCAGCTTGGGAGCGGGAACCTACGAGCAGTACTTC.

V is TRBV7-9 and J is TRBJ2-2; D not certain. The CDR3 has 14 amino acids. The germline V and J ends were trimmed by 5 bases and 2 bases, with 9 bases remaining between them. Germline V gives CDR1 SEHNR, CDR2 FQNEAQ (reference sequence). The CDR3 bases are TGTGCCAGCAGCCCCAACATAAACACCGGGGAGCTGTTTTTT. It translates to CASSPNINTGELFF.

The chain couples TRBV6-6 to TRBJ2-5; possible D gene TRBD1, 6 bases. The V and J ends lost 7 bases and 1 base respectively, with 13 bases between them. The CDR3 spans 14 residues. Germline lookup yields CDR1 MNHNY and CDR2 SVGAGI (reference sequence). The CDR3 loop is CASKTGKFQETQYF. CDR3 DNA: TGTGCCAGCAAAACAGGGAAATTCCAAGAGACCCAGTACTTC.

The rearrangement uses TRBV6-5 and TRBJ2-1, with 10 bases identical to TRBD1. Looked up from germline, CDR1 is MNHEY and CDR2 is SVGAGI. The V and J ends lost 4 bases and 8 bases, in that order; junction bases with no gene match: 8. The CDR3 is made up of 15 amino acids. Here the CDR3 reads CASSSTGQGLHEQFF. The DNA of the CDR3 is TGTGCCAGCAGTTCTACGGGACAGGGGCTTCATGAGCAGTTCTTC.

The J gene is TRBJ2-2, the V gene TRBV18; 11 nucleotides align to TRBD2. V shed 6 bases, J shed 0 bases, and the junction held 3 bases outside the gene matches. From germline, CDR1 is KGHSH and CDR2 LQKENI. The CDR3 is made up of 16 amino acids. For the CDR3, the DNA is TGTGCCAGCTCTCGACTAGCGGGACCGAACACCGGGGAGCTGTTTTTT. Protein sequence: CASSRLAGPNTGELFF.

Note on this clone: At one boundary the junction diverges from the germline segment, which might be a read error. This rearrangement joins TRBV30 to TRBJ1-1; a possible D gene is TRBD1 (5 bases). Germline CDR1 is GTSNPN and CDR2 is SVGIG (reference sequence). The CDR3 runs 15 residues. CDR3 bases: TGTGCCTGGAGTGTGGGGCTACTGGGTTCGACTGAAGCCTTCTTT. Amino acids: CAWSVGLLGSTEAFF.

For the CDR3, the DNA is TGTGCCAGCAGCTTAGGCCACAGGGCCCTGTACTCCTATAATTCACCCCTCCACTTT. Its protein is CASSLGHRALYSYNSPLHF. This chain joins TRBV7-9 and TRBJ1-6; D is possibly TRBD1 (6 bases). This CDR3 has 19 residues. Per the germline V gene, CDR1 is SEHNR and CDR2 is FQNEAQ (reference sequence). Trimming took off 1 base at V and 0 bases at J, with 16 bases between the two ends.

This chain uses TRBV5-1 with TRBJ2-2, with no clear D. V was clipped by 1 base and J by 0 bases, with 7 bases between them. There are 15 residues in the CDR3. Germline CDR1 SGHRS, CDR2 YFSETQ. The CDR3 region is CASSLKLANTGELFF. Written as DNA, the CDR3 is TGCGCCAGCAGCTTGAAGCTAGCGAACACCGGGGAGCTGTTTTTT.

This clone was recorded a few times. The V call is TRBV7-8, the J call TRBJ2-4; D uncertain. There are 14 residues in the CDR3. Trimming pared 0 bases from V and 7 bases from J, leaving 10 bases between. Germline V lookup: CDR1 SGHVS, CDR2 FQNEAQ. The CDR3 sequence: CASSLARGSNIQYF. DNA of the CDR3: TGTGCCAGCAGCTTAGCGCGCGGATCTAACATTCAGTACTTC.

This clone was seen once. This rearrangement joins TRBV27 to TRBJ1-2; D remains ambiguous. Trimming removed 5 bases at V and 5 bases at J, with 21 bases between. The CDR3 consists of 16 residues. Germline V gene lookup returns CDR1 MNHEY and CDR2 SMNVEV (reference sequence). The CDR3, as DNA: TGTGCCAGCAGTACCAGATTCTCGAGCGTCGGATATGGCTACACCTTC. Translated, it gives CASSTRFSSVGYGYTF.

As for this clone: This sample also contains other DNA sequences that code for the same CDR3. For the CDR3, the DNA is TGTGCCAGCAGCTTGGAACCCAGCGTCAATCAGCCCCAGCATTTT. This translates into CASSLEPSVNQPQHF. The V call is TRBV5-4, the J call TRBJ1-5; D uncertain. Germline values: CDR1 SGHNT, CDR2 YYREEE (reference sequence). The ends were cut back, 0 bases at V and 3 bases at J, with 10 bases in the middle. CDR3 length: 15 residues.

This clone was seen once. The chain couples TRBV6-4 to TRBJ2-4, with TRBD2 matching 7 bases. This CDR3 comprises 16 residues. V lost 2 bases to trimming and J lost 3 bases; unmatched junction nucleotides: 7. Germline V gene data show CDR1 as MRHNA and CDR2 as SNTAGT. CDR3 residues: CASSDRLERGKNIQYF. The CDR3 DNA sequence: TGTGCCAGCAGTGACCGGTTGGAGCGGGGCAAAAACATTCAGTACTTC.